A single sample is the source of the 28 T cell receptor beta chains below, sequenced in a study of blood T cell repertoires in COVID-19. Here immunoSEQ multiplex PCR was the method, and the copy in TCRdb shows in-frame clones only, minus some. The repertoire holds roughly 220,000 clones, with around 91% as singletons. Input material: PBMCs or T cells enriched from blood (not recorded which). Receptor source: a woman under 30 in a cohort exposed to, infected with or recovered from COVID-19 (not recorded which).

This chain joins TRBV11-2 and TRBJ1-1; weak D call: TRBD1 (5 bases). Trimming took 4 bases from V and 4 from J, leaving 13 bases between them. The CDR3 loop spans 14 amino acids. Looked up from germline, CDR1 is SGHAT and CDR2 is FQNNGV. CDR3 in DNA: TGTGCCAGCAGCTCCTCCCTCGGGGGCACTGAAGCTTTCTTT. Its translation: CASSSSLGGTEAFF.

The chain links TRBV5-1 to TRBJ2-3; 14 bases agree with TRBD2. There are 19 residues in the CDR3. V was clipped by 4 bases and J by 1 base; unmatched bases: 11. CDR1 and CDR2 from the germline V gene are SGHRS and YFSETQ. CDR3: CASSATDPGLAGGTDTQYF. In DNA, the CDR3 is TGCGCCAGCAGCGCTACTGACCCGGGACTAGCGGGGGGCACAGATACGCAGTATTTT.

This clone turned up a few times. Other DNA sequences in this specimen translate into the identical CDR3. The chain uses TRBV6-1 and TRBJ1-1; D call uncertain. The CDR3 length is 13 residues. Trimming stripped 3 bases from V and 1 base from J, with 6 bases between. The germline V gene has CDR1 MNHNS and CDR2 SASEGT. The CDR3: CASSEDWNTEAFF. The DNA of the CDR3 is TGTGCCAGCAGTGAGGACTGGAACACTGAAGCTTTCTTT.

The chain is built from TRBV11-2 and TRBJ1-1, with TRBD1 as a possible D gene (6 bases). Germline V gives CDR1 SGHAT, CDR2 FQNNGV. V was clipped by 4 bases and J by 0 bases, with 9 bases between them. This CDR3 contains 14 residues. This CDR3 reads CASSYGQMNTEAFF. The CDR3 DNA reads as TGTGCCAGCAGCTATGGACAGATGAACACTGAAGCTTTCTTT.

The CDR3 sequence: CATPGGSAGELFF. The CDR3 DNA follows: TGTGCCACTCCCGGGGGATCTGCCGGGGAGCTGTTTTTT. This chain uses TRBV6-5 with TRBJ2-2; a possible D gene is TRBD2 (6 bases). CDR1 is MNHEY, CDR2 SVGAGI, per germline. The CDR3 consists of 13 residues. Trimming removed 10 bases from V and 6 bases from J, with 15 bases in between.

A single count supports this clone. The gene calls are TRBV6-5 and TRBJ1-2; possibly TRBD1 for D (5 bases). The V end was cut by 5 bases, the J end by 2 bases, with 12 bases between. The CDR3 has 14 residues. Germline lookup yields CDR1 MNHEY and CDR2 SVGAGI. CDR3 sequence (DNA): TGTGCCAGCAGTAGGGGACTGCCCAACTATGGCTACACCTTC. Translation: CASSRGLPNYGYTF.

The chain is built from TRBV6-4 and TRBJ1-6; unclear D gene. Germline CDR1 reads MRHNA; CDR2 reads SNTAGT. The CDR3 has 13 residues. The V and J ends lost 4 bases and 8 bases respectively, with 9 bases between them. The CDR3 loop reads CASSGEGDSPLHF. In DNA, the CDR3 is TGTGCCAGCAGTGGAGAGGGAGATTCACCCCTCCACTTT.

This chain joins TRBV4-1 and TRBJ1-6; 7 bases fit TRBD1. Trimming took 0 bases from V and 7 from J; bases not matched to a gene: 12. CDR3 size: 18 residues. Per the germline V gene, CDR1 is MGHRA and CDR2 is YSYEKL. CDR3 residues: CASSQEGIRSGQNSPLHF. The CDR3 nucleotides are TGCGCCAGCAGCCAAGAAGGGATCCGGTCGGGACAGAATTCACCCCTCCACTTT.

V and J are TRBV28 and TRBJ2-1; the match to TRBD2 covers 16 bases. V trimming: 3 bases; J trimming: 0 bases; junction bases outside the gene matches: 8. Germline values: CDR1 MDHEN, CDR2 SYDVKM. The CDR3 consists of 20 residues. CDR3 sequence: CASSFPGLAGGLSSYNEQFF. Written as DNA, the CDR3 is TGTGCCAGCAGTTTTCCGGGACTAGCGGGGGGGCTTAGCTCCTACAATGAGCAGTTCTTC.

In the case of this clone: One end of the junction is discordant with germline, which a read error may explain. The chain uses TRBV27 and TRBJ1-5; 7 bases align to TRBD1. Germline loops: CDR1 MNHEY, CDR2 SMNVEV (reference sequence). This CDR3 contains 17 residues. The CDR3 DNA reads TGTGCCAGCAGTCTATCGACAGGGACGGGCCAGGGTCAGCCCCAGCATTTT. It codes for CASSLSTGTGQGQPQHF.

The V call is TRBV19, the J call TRBJ1-2; perhaps TRBD1 as D (5 bases). The CDR3 totals 15 residues. Germline CDR1 LNHDA, CDR2 SQIVND (reference sequence). V was clipped by 3 bases and J by 5 bases, with 16 bases between them. CDR3 amino acids: CASSMGTPGRYGYTF. CDR3 DNA: TGTGCCAGTAGTATGGGGACTCCCGGCCGGTATGGCTACACCTTC.

This clone was detected only once. This chain uses TRBV2 with TRBJ2-3; 7 bases fit TRBD2. The CDR3 is made up of 16 amino acids. Germline CDR1 is SNHLY and CDR2 is FYNNEI. The ends lost 3 bases at V and 2 bases at J; junction bases unmatched: 8. CDR3 nucleotide sequence: TGTGCCAGCAGTGAGGGAGTTAGCGGGCACACAGATACGCAGTATTTT. Translated: CASSEGVSGHTDTQYF.

The chain recombines TRBV19 with TRBJ2-7; 7 bases align to TRBD1. The CDR3 is made up of 13 amino acids. The trim removed 5 bases at V and 6 bases at J, leaving 7 bases unmatched. Per the germline V gene, CDR1 is LNHDA and CDR2 is SQIVND (reference sequence). CDR3 protein: CASSPPGQFEQYF. CDR3 in DNA: TGTGCCAGTAGTCCCCCGGGACAGTTCGAGCAGTACTTC.

The V gene is TRBV27, the J gene TRBJ2-1; 15 bases map to TRBD2. This CDR3 has 15 residues. Trimming removed 5 bases from V and 9 bases from J; junction bases left unmatched: 5. Germline V gives CDR1 MNHEY, CDR2 SMNVEV (reference sequence). CDR3 nucleotides: TGTGCCAGCAGTCCCGGGACTAGCGGGAGGACTGAGCAGTTCTTC. The encoded protein is CASSPGTSGRTEQFF.

This chain connects TRBV2 to TRBJ1-2; D is perhaps TRBD1 (5 bases). The CDR3 is made up of 13 amino acids. The germline gives CDR1 SNHLY, CDR2 FYNNEI. CDR3 in DNA: TGTTCGCGCGCGAGCGACAGAAACTATGGCTACACCTTC. Its translation: CSRASDRNYGYTF.

The chain links TRBV18 to TRBJ2-1; TRBD1 is a possible D gene (6 bases). CDR3 length: 17 residues. Germline assignment: CDR1 KGHSH and CDR2 LQKENI. The V and J ends lost 0 bases and 1 base respectively, with 13 bases between them. In DNA form, the CDR3 reads TGTGCCAGCTCACCACCGGGCTTAGGGGGATCCTACAATGAGCAGTTCTTC. It is translated as CASSPPGLGGSYNEQFF. The whole variable domain, remainder taken from reference TRBV18 and TRBJ2-1, is NAGVMQNPRHLVRRRGQEARLRCSPMKGHSHVYWYRQLPEEGLKFMVYLQKENIIDESGMPKERFSAEFPKEGPSILRIQQVVRGDSAAYFCASSPPGLGGSYNEQFFGPGTRLTVL.

This chain links TRBV11-3 with TRBJ1-2; a weak D match, TRBD1 (5 bases). CDR1 and CDR2 from the germline V gene are SGHNT and YENEEA. This CDR3 is built from 16 residues. V lost 4 bases and J lost 7, with 22 bases in between. The CDR3 loop is CASSSPGSGGLGGYTF. The CDR3 DNA is TGTGCCAGCAGCTCACCCGGGTCGGGGGGACTAGGTGGCTACACCTTC.

The CDR3 reads CASSPRQVGNTEAFF. CDR3 DNA sequence: TGTGCCAGCTCACCACGCCAGGTTGGGAACACTGAAGCTTTCTTT. The chain is built from TRBV18 and TRBJ1-1; D unresolved. V dropped 1 base and J dropped 1 base, with 10 bases sitting between them. CDR3 size: 15 residues. CDR1 is KGHSH, CDR2 LQKENI, per germline.

This chain's CDR3 is CASSGGGEAQYF. The CDR3 bases are TGCGCCAGCAGTGGCGGCGGTGAGGCCCAGTACTTC. The V and J genes are TRBV10-2 and TRBJ2-5; D unresolved. Deletions cut 4 bases from V and 9 bases from J, with 12 bases between. The CDR3 consists of 12 residues. Per the germline V gene, CDR1 is WSHSY and CDR2 is SAAADI.

This clone was recorded once. The J gene is TRBJ1-3, the V gene TRBV29-1; 7 bases are shared with TRBD1. The CDR3 contains 13 residues. V lost 4 bases and J lost 4; bases outside the gene matches: 4. The V gene's germline CDR1 is SQVTM and CDR2 ANQGSEA. The CDR3 spells CSVVRTGGNTIYF. DNA of the CDR3: TGCAGCGTTGTTCGGACAGGAGGAAACACCATATATTTT.

The gene calls are TRBV11-3 and TRBJ1-2; a possible D gene is TRBD1 (6 bases). CDR1 and CDR2 (germline): SGHNT, YENEEA. Trimming left V 5 bases short and J 3 bases short, with 16 bases between. The CDR3 extends over 15 amino acids. CDR3 bases: TGTGCCAGCAGCCCCGGACAAGGGGGTTACTATGGCTACACCTTC. This gives the protein CASSPGQGGYYGYTF.

The CDR3 nucleotides read TGTGCCAGCAGCTACCAACAGGGAAGAAACACTGAAGCTTTCTTT. It encodes CASSYQQGRNTEAFF. J is TRBJ1-1 and V is TRBV5-6, with TRBD1 as a possible D gene (6 bases). Germline values: CDR1 SGHDT, CDR2 YYEEEE. Trimming removed 3 bases at V and 2 bases at J, with 14 bases between. The CDR3 length is 15 residues.

This chain connects TRBV27 to TRBJ2-1, with D maybe TRBD2 (5 bases). Trimming pared 2 bases from V and 0 bases from J, leaving 11 bases between. CDR3 length: 16 residues. The germline gives CDR1 MNHEY, CDR2 SMNVEV (reference sequence). Written as DNA, the CDR3 is TGTGCCAGCAGTTTACTAGCCAGGAGCTCCTACAATGAGCAGTTCTTC. Translated: CASSLLARSSYNEQFF.

This clone was counted a single time. The CDR3 sequence: CASSSNRGEQFF. CDR3 DNA: TGTGCCAGCAGCTCAAACCGAGGTGAGCAGTTCTTC. J is TRBJ2-1 and V is TRBV7-3; D uncertain. Germline CDR1 reads SGHTA; CDR2 reads FQGTGA. The CDR3 has 12 residues. Between the trimmed V and J ends, which lost 4 bases and 9 bases, there was a span of 10 bases. Drawing the rest from reference TRBV7-3 and TRBJ2-1, the complete variable domain is GAGVSQTPSNKVTEKGKYVELRCDPISGHTALYWYRQSLGQGPEFLIYFQGTGAADDSGLPNDRFFAVRPEGSVSTLKIQRTERGDSAVYLCASSSNRGEQFFGPGTRLTVL.

This rearrangement joins TRBV4-1 to TRBJ2-1, with 12 bases aligning to TRBD2. This CDR3 has 15 amino acids. After removal of 3 bases from V and 3 bases from J, the junction contained 0 bases not matched to a gene. Germline lookup yields CDR1 MGHRA and CDR2 YSYEKL. This CDR3 is CASSQGLAGYNEQFF. The CDR3 region has the DNA TGCGCCAGCAGCCAGGGACTAGCGGGCTACAATGAGCAGTTCTTC.

V gene TRBV13 combines with J gene TRBJ2-1; 12 nucleotides match TRBD2. CDR1 and CDR2 (germline): PRHDT, FYEKMQ (reference sequence). The CDR3 covers 15 residues. J gave up 6 bases and V 5 bases, and 5 bases lay outside the gene matches. CDR3 nucleotide sequence: TGTGCCAGCAGCGATAGGACTAGCGGGATCAATGAGCAGTTCTTC. Translation: CASSDRTSGINEQFF.

V and J are TRBV19 and TRBJ1-1, with a weak D call TRBD1 (6 bases). Trimming removed 3 bases from V and 3 bases from J, with 11 bases in between. CDR3 length equals 14 residues. Germline V CDR1 and CDR2: LNHDA, SQIVND (reference sequence). CDR3 DNA: TGTGCCAGTAGTATCGGACAGATCTACACTGAAGCTTTCTTT. Its protein is CASSIGQIYTEAFF.

The chain uses TRBV10-3 and TRBJ1-2, with D tentatively TRBD1 (6 bases). The germline V gene encodes CDR1 ENHRY and CDR2 SYGVKD. V was pared by 0 bases and J by 0 bases, with 11 bases between. There are 16 residues in the CDR3. Here the CDR3 DNA reads TGTGCCATCAGTGAGTCGTTACAGGGCACTAACTATGGCTACACCTTC. It is translated as CAISESLQGTNYGYTF.